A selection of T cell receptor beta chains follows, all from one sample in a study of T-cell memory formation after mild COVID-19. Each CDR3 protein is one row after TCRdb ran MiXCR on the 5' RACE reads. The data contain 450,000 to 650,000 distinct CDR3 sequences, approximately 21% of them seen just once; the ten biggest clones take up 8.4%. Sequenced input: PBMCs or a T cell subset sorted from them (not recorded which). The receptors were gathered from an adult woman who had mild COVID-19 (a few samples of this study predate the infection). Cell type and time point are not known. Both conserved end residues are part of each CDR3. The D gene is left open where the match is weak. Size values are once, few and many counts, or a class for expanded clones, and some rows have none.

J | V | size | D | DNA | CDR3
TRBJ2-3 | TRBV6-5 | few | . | TGTGCCAGCAGTTACTCCGGGACTGGGGGCTATAGACGTACAGATACGCAGTATTTT | CASSYSGTGGYRRTDTQYF
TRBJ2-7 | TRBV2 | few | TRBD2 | TGTGCCAGCACGACTAGCGGGACCGAGCAGTACTTC | CASTTSGTEQYF
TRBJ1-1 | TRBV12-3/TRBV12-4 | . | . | TGTGCCAGCAGTCCCACAGGGAGAACTGAAGCTTTCTTT | CASSPTGRTEAFF
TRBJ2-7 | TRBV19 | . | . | TGTGCCAGTAGTGTCAGGACCTGGGCAACCTACGAGCAGTACTTC | CASSVRTWATYEQYF
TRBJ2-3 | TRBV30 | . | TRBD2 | TGTGCCTGGAGTCCTAGCGGGAGGGGAAACACAGATACGCAGTATTTT | CAWSPSGRGNTDTQYF
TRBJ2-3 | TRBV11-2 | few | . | TGTGCCAGCAGCTTAGAAAGGAGGGAGGAGCGGCGATACACAGATACGCAGTATTTT | CASSLERREERRYTDTQYF
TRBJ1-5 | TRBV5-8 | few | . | TGTGCCAGCAGGCGTGGGCAGGATAGCAATCAGCCCCAGCATTTT | CASRRGQDSNQPQHF
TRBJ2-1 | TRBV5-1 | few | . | TGCGCCAGCAGCCAAGACTTCATAAGCTACAATGAGCAGTTCTTC | CASSQDFISYNEQFF
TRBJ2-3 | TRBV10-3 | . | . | TGTGCCATCAGAGGGCGAAGCACAGATACGCAGTATTTT | CAIRGRSTDTQYF
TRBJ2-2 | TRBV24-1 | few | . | TGTGCCACCAGTGACCCAACACAAAACTCCCGGGAGCTGTTTTTT | CATSDPTQNSRELFF
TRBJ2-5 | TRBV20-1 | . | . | TGCAGTGCTGGTGGAACCCGAGGCCGCCAAGAGACCCAGTACTTC | CSAGGTRGRQETQYF
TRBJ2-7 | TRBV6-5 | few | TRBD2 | TGTGCCAGCAGTTACCTGGTGGGGGGGAAGGGAAATGCCGAGCAGTACTTC | CASSYLVGGKGNAEQYF
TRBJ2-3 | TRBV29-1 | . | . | TGCAGCCAAGGCGGGGGCACAGATACGCAGTATTTT | CSQGGGTDTQYF
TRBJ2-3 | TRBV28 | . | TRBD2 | TGTGCCAGCAGTTTTATTCCGGGTTCGACTAGCCAAACTAGCACAGATACGCAGTATTTT | CASSFIPGSTSQTSTDTQYF
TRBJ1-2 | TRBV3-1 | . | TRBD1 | TGTGCCACCCGAAGGGGGCATGGCTACACCTTC | CATRRGHGYTF
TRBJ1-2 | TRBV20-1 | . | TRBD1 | TGCAGTGCTAGAGATTTTCGGACAGGGGATTCCTATGGCTACACCTTC | CSARDFRTGDSYGYTF
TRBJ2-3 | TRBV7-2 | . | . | TGTGCCAGCAGCTTAGTTTCGGTCGGGAGTGGCACAGATACGCAGTATTTT | CASSLVSVGSGTDTQYF
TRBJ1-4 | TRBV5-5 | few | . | TGTGCCAGCAGCTCGGCGGGTGGGGGCTGGGAAAAACTGTTTTTT | CASSSAGGGWEKLFF
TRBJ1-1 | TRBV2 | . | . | TGTGCCAGCAGTGAAGCGCCGAGGGACACTGAAGCTTTCTTT | CASSEAPRDTEAFF
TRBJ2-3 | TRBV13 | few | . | TGTGCCAGCAGCTTGCGGTGGCAGGGATTCACAGATACGCAGTATTTT | CASSLRWQGFTDTQYF
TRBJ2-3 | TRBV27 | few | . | TGTGCCAGCAGTTTCTCCGTAAGCACAGATACGCAGTATTTT | CASSFSVSTDTQYF
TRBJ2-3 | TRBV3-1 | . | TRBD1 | TGTGCCAGCAGCTTGGGACAGGTTAGAAGGGATACGCAGTATTTT | CASSLGQVRRDTQYF
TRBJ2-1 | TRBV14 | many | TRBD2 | TGTGCCAGCAGCCAAGATCTGGGGGGGGAGCAGTTCTTC | CASSQDLGGEQFF
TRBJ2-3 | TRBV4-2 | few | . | TGTGCCAGCAGCCAGCGGGGGCGCACAGATACGCAGTATTTT | CASSQRGRTDTQYF
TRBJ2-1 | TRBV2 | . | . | TGTGCCAGCAGTGACCGTGAGTGGGACTCCAACAATGAGCAGTTCTTC | CASSDREWDSNNEQFF
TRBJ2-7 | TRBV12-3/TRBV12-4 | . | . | TGTGCCAGCAGTTTAACCAGGGCCAGCCTAGGGCAGTACTTC | CASSLTRASLGQYF
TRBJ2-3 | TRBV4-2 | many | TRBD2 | TGTGCCAGCAGCCATTCTCGAGCGGGAGGTGAAGATACGCAGTATTTT | CASSHSRAGGEDTQYF
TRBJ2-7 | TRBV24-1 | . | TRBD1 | TGTGCCACCTCGACAGGGGACTACGAGCAGTACTTC | CATSTGDYEQYF
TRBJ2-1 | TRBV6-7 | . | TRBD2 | TGTGCCAGCAGTTATGGTCGGGGGGAATTCAATGAGCAGTTCTTC | CASSYGRGEFNEQFF
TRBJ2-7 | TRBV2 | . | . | TGTGCCAGCGCTGCTGGAGGGGAGCAGTACTTC | CASAAGGEQYF
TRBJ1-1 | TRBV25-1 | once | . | TGTGCCAGCAGTGTATACAGTCAGAGGGCTTTCTTT | CASSVYSQRAFF